These 6 T cell receptor beta chains share one sample of origin, sequenced in a study of blood T cell repertoires in COVID-19. TCRdb's copy holds only in-frame clones and misses some; the assay was immunoSEQ multiplex PCR. Altogether roughly 170,000 clones are present, about 88% being singletons, with the ten largest covering around 3%. Material: peripheral blood. The receptors were sampled from a man aged 35 to 55 with active or convalescent COVID-19.

This chain joins TRBV5-4 and TRBJ2-4, with TRBD1 matching over 7 bases. V gave up 4 bases and J gave up 5 bases; unmatched junction bases: 6. Germline assignment: CDR1 SGHNT and CDR2 YYREEE (reference sequence). The CDR3 is 14 amino acids. CDR3 sequence: CASSTSGTENIQYF. The CDR3 coding sequence is TGTGCCAGCAGCACCTCCGGGACAGAAAACATTCAGTACTTC.

The chain employs TRBV18 and TRBJ2-2; D is perhaps TRBD2 (6 bases). This CDR3 is built from 16 residues. Germline assignment: CDR1 KGHSH and CDR2 LQKENI. Trimming cost V 3 bases and J 2 bases, with 13 bases left between them. The CDR3 DNA sequence: TGTGCCAGCTCACCCCGGGGGTCCTTAAACACCGGGGAGCTGTTTTTT. It yields the protein CASSPRGSLNTGELFF.

The chain has TRBV2 and TRBJ2-2; D remains unclear. From germline, CDR1 is SNHLY and CDR2 FYNNEI. This CDR3 comprises 13 residues. Trimming removed 0 bases at V and 5 bases at J, with 4 bases between. The CDR3 sequence is CASSEATTGELFF. The CDR3 coding sequence is TGTGCCAGCAGTGAAGCGACAACCGGGGAGCTGTTTTTT.

This clone was seen once. The J gene is TRBJ2-5, the V gene TRBV24-1; weak D call: TRBD2 (6 bases). This CDR3 is 15 amino acids long. Trimming removed 4 bases at V and 1 base at J, with 12 bases between. Germline assignment: CDR1 KGHDR and CDR2 SFDVKD. CDR3 residues: CATSDAAGSQETQYF. DNA of the CDR3: TGTGCCACCAGTGACGCCGCCGGGAGCCAAGAGACCCAGTACTTC.

This clone was counted only a few times. The gene calls are TRBV15 and TRBJ1-3, with D possibly matching TRBD1 (6 bases). Trimming took off 0 bases at V and 0 bases at J, with 6 bases between the two ends. This CDR3 is 15 amino acids long. CDR1 is LNHNV, CDR2 YYDKDF, per germline (reference sequence). Written as DNA, the CDR3 is TGTGCCACCAGCAGAGAACAGGGCTCTGGAAACACCATATATTTT. This codes for CATSREQGSGNTIYF.

The rearrangement uses TRBV11-3 and TRBJ1-1; D remains unclear. Germline assignment: CDR1 SGHNT and CDR2 YENEEA. This CDR3 contains 15 residues. Trimming pared 7 bases from V and 6 bases from J, leaving 21 bases between. The CDR3 coding sequence is TGTGCCAGCACCGCTCTAGGTCTCCCGTTCTCTGAAGCTTTCTTT. Translated, it gives CASTALGLPFSEAFF.